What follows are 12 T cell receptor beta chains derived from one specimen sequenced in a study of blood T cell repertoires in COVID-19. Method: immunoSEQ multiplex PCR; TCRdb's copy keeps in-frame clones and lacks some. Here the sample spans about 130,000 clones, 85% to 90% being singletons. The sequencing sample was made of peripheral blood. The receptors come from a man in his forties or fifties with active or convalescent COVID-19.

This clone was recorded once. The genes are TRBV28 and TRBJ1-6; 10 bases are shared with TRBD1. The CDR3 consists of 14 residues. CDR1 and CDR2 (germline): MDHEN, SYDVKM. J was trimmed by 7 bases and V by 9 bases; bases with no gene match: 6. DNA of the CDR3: TGTGCCAGTCTCCGGGACAGGGGAAATTCACCCCTCCACTTT. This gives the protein CASLRDRGNSPLHF.

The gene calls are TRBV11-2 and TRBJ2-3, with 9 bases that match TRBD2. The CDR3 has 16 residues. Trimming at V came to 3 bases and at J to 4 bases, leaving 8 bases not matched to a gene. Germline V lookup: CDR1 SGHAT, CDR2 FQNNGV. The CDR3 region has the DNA TGTGCCAGCAGCTTGGGCGGCGGGAGGGCCCCAGATACGCAGTATTTT. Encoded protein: CASSLGGGRAPDTQYF.

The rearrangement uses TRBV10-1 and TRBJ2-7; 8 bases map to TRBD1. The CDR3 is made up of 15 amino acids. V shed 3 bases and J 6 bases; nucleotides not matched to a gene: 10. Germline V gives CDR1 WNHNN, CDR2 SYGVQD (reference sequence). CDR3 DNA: TGCGCCAGCAGTGACCCCTCCGGGACAGGCGGCGAGCAGTACTTC. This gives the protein CASSDPSGTGGEQYF.

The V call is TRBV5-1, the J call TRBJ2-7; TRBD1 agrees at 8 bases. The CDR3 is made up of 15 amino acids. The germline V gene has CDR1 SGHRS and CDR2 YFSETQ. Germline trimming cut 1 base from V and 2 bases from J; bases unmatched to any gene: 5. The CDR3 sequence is CASSLTGQATYEQYF. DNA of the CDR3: TGCGCCAGCAGCTTGACGGGACAGGCAACCTACGAGCAGTACTTC.

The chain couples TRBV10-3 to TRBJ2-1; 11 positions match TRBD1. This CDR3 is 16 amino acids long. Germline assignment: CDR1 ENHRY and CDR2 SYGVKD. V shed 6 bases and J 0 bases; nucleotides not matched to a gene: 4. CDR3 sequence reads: CAIREGTGGSYNEQFF. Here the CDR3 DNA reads TGTGCCATCAGAGAAGGGACAGGGGGCTCCTACAATGAGCAGTTCTTC.

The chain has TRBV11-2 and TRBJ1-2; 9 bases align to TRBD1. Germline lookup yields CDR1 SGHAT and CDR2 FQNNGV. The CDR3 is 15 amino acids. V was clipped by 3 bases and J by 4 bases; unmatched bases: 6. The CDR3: CASSLGTGGSYGYTF. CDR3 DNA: TGTGCCAGCAGCTTGGGCACAGGGGGCAGCTATGGCTACACCTTC.

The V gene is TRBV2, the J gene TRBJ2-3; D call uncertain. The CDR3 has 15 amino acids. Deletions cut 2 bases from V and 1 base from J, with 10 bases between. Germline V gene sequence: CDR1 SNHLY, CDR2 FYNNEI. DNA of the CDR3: TGTGCCAGCAGTGAAATGAACACACGCACAGATACGCAGTATTTT. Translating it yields CASSEMNTRTDTQYF.

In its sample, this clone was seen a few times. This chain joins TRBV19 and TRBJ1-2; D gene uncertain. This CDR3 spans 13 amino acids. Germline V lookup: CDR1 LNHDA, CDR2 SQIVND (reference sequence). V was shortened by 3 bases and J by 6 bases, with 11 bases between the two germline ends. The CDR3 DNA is TGTGCCAGTAGTATTTCCGGGAGAGATGGCTACACCTTC. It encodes CASSISGRDGYTF.

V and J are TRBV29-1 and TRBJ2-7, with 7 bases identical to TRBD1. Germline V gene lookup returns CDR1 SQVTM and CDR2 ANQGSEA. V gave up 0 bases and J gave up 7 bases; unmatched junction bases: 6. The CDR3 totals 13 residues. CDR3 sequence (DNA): TGCAGCGTTGAAGATCGAGGGGGCTGGGAGCAGTACTTC. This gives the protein CSVEDRGGWEQYF.

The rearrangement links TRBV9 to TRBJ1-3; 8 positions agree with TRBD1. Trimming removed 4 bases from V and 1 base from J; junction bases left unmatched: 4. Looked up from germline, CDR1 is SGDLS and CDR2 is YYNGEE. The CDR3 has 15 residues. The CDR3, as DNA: TGTGCCAGCAGCAAAACAGGGGGGTCTGGAAACACCATATATTTT. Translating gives CASSKTGGSGNTIYF.

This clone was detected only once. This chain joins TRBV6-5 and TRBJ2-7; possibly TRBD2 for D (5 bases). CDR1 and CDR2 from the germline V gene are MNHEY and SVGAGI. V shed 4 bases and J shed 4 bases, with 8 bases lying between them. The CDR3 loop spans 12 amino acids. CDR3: CASSSGGYEQYF. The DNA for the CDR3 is TGTGCCAGCAGTTCAGGAGGATACGAGCAGTACTTC.

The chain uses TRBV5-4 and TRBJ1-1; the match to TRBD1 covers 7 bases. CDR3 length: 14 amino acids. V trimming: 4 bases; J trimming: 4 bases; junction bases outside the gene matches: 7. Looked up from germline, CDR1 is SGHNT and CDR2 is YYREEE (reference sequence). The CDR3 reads CASSIDRAGTEAFF. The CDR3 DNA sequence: TGTGCCAGCAGCATTGACAGGGCGGGCACTGAAGCTTTCTTT.